This TCR beta chain was captured by sequencing in a study of cytomegalovirus exposure and HLA in healthy donors. Broader study findings: It was confirmed in vitro that a few of the CMV-associated chains were specific for CMV antigens.

This clone is a singleton in its sample. Its antigen is currently unknown. Sequencing was performed with immunoSEQ multiplex PCR; in TCRdb, only in-frame clones are kept and a portion is missing. The table includes more than 60,000 clones, nearly 98% detected once. This CDR3 has 14 amino acids. V was cut by 1 base and J by 2 bases, with 9 bases left in between. Per germline, CDR1 MGHRA and CDR2 YSYEKL. This chain connects TRBV4-1 to TRBJ2-7; D may be TRBD1 (7 bases). The TCR comes from a woman between 18 and 29 years old in good health and CMV-seropositive. The sequenced sample was PBMCs. Here the CDR3 DNA reads TGCGCCAGCAGCCAAGCCAGGGGGGCCTACGAGCAGTACTTC. The encoded protein is CASSQARGAYEQYF.